This is a list of T cell receptor beta chains from one sample in a study of blood T cell repertoires in COVID-19. Sequenced by immunoSEQ multiplex PCR; TCRdb stores in-frame clones only, minus some. The top ten hold 3% to 4% of the sample, which has 30,000 or so clones, about 80% seen once. Specimen: peripheral blood. The receptors derive from a man over 45 with acute or convalescent COVID-19. CDR3s include the opening cysteine and the closing phenylalanine or tryptophan. A D gene is named only where the DNA matches it firmly.

D gene	V gene	J gene	CDR3 protein
TRBD2	TRBV11-2	TRBJ2-5	CASSLDGTSGGPYQETQYF
.	TRBV7-9	TRBJ1-2	CASSFTTGVNYGYTF
.	TRBV6-4	TRBJ2-6	CASSPERAGANVLTF
.	TRBV7-9	TRBJ1-1	CASSFPSGNTEAFF
.	TRBV6-5	TRBJ1-2	CASSSGEIYTF
TRBD1	TRBV24-1	TRBJ2-1	CATFGTDKNEQFF
.	TRBV10-3	TRBJ2-2	CAISVVANTGELFF
TRBD1	TRBV30	TRBJ1-6	CAWSSDREWSSYNSPLHF
.	TRBV3-1/TRBV3-2	TRBJ2-7	CASSQVWTAREQYF
.	TRBV6-5	TRBJ1-1	CATRRRELNTEAFF
.	TRBV30	TRBJ2-7	CAWSGPADEQYF
TRBD1	TRBV6-4	TRBJ2-1	CASSDTNRGSYNEQFF
TRBD2	TRBV6-1	TRBJ2-1	CASSEATSGRPPFF
.	TRBV5-5	TRBJ1-1	CASSLPVYTEAFF
TRBD1	TRBV6-6	TRBJ1-5	CASSLRQGAYSNQPQHF
.	TRBV7-9	TRBJ2-4	CASSIDNIIQYF
TRBD2	TRBV28	TRBJ2-1	CASTPSGRAWDEQFF
TRBD2	TRBV30	TRBJ2-3	CAWSTSSGGSIGTDTQYF
.	TRBV4-1	TRBJ2-7	CASSQGAGGYEQYF
.	TRBV6-5	TRBJ2-3	CASSYRNRATDTQYF
TRBD1	TRBV10-3	TRBJ2-5	CAISEYRDRGILRETQYF
.	TRBV7-8	TRBJ2-1	CASSLVRLTNEQFF